The following is a TCR beta chain sequence with its context. The data stem from a study of blood T cell repertoires in COVID-19. Study overall: Both acute and convalescent COVID-19 samples were obtained from the United States, Italy and Spain. In each case, the material was cDNA or gDNA derived from T cells, B-cell-depleted T cells, or PBMCs.

Germline V lookup: CDR1 MNHEY, CDR2 SVGAGI. V lost 4 bases to trimming and J lost 5 bases, with 8 bases between them. The CDR3 length is 12 residues. Measured with immunoSEQ multiplex PCR; TCRdb has only the in-frame clones, and not every one. The sample has a few hundred thousand clones; approximately 89% are singletons. V gene TRBV6-5 combines with J gene TRBJ2-5; D is possibly TRBD2 (6 bases). The TCR was taken from a man aged 40-50 years who had recovered from COVID-19. Sequenced material: peripheral blood. The CDR3 nucleotides read TGTGCCAGCAGTTGGGGGAGGGAGACCCAGTACTTC. It is translated as CASSWGRETQYF.